Below, one T cell receptor (beta chain) is given with its context. TCR beta VDJ and CDR3 were profiled, and genomic DNA was the template. A single record per CDR3 protein comes from TCRdb applying MiXCR to the reads. The data contain about 200,000 distinct CDR3 sequences, less than 60% of them singletons. Germline V lookup: CDR1 SGHRS, CDR2 YFSETQ. Unmatched junction bases numbered 6, after V lost 5 bases and J lost 2 bases. The CDR3 length is 15 residues. Sequenced patients had shown CD8+CD57+ cell expansion by flow cytometry. The data derive from a study of CD8+CD57+ T cells in acquired aplastic anemia.

This receptor was obtained from a human donor with aplastic anemia. The sample comprised sorted CD4+, CD8+, or CD8+CD57+ T cells (not recorded which) from PBMCs. The chain carries TRBV5-1 and TRBJ2-2, with TRBD1 identical over 7 bases. The chain's CDR3 is CASRAGTANTGELFF. In nucleotides, the CDR3 is TGCGCCAGCAGAGCCGGGACAGCCAACACCGGGGAGCTGTTTTTT.